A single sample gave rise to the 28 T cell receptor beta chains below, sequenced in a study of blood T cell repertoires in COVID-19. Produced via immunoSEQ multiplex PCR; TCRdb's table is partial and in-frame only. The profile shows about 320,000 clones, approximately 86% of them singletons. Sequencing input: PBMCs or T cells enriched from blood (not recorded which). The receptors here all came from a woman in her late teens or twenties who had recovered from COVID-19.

In DNA, the CDR3 is TGTGCCAGCACCTGGACAGATAGCTCCTACGAGCAGTACTTC. Protein product: CASTWTDSSYEQYF. This sequence joins TRBV11-2 and TRBJ2-7; perhaps TRBD1 as D (6 bases). V shed 7 bases and J shed 0 bases, with 13 bases lying between them. CDR1 is SGHAT, CDR2 FQNNGV, per germline. This CDR3 is built from 14 residues.

CDR3 region: CAWGVGASGVEQYF. CDR3 bases: TGTGCCTGGGGGGTTGGGGCTAGCGGGGTCGAGCAGTACTTC. The chain combines TRBV30 with TRBJ2-7; TRBD2 aligns across 9 bases. The J segment lost 6 bases and the V segment lost 5 bases, leaving 11 bases of the junction unmatched. The germline CDR1 and CDR2 sequences are GTSNPN and SVGIG (reference sequence). CDR3 length: 14 amino acids.

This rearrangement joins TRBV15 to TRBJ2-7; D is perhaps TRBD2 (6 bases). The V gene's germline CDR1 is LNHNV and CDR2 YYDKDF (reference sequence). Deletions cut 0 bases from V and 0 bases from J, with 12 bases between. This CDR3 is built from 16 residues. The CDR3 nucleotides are TGTGCCACCAGCAGAGATAGGGTCGGGAGCTCCTACGAGCAGTACTTC. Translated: CATSRDRVGSSYEQYF.

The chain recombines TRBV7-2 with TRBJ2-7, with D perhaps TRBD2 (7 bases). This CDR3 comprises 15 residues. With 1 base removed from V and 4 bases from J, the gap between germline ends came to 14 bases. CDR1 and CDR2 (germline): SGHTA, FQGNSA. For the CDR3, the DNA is TGTGCCAGCAGCTTAGACGGGGGGCTGATATACGAGCAGTACTTC. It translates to CASSLDGGLIYEQYF. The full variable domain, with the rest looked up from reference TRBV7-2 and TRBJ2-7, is GAGVSQSPSNKVTEKGKDVELRCDPISGHTALYWYRQSLGQGLEFLIYFQGNSAPDKSGLPSDRFSAERTGGSVSTLTIQRTQQEDSAVYLCASSLDGGLIYEQYFGPGTRLTVT.

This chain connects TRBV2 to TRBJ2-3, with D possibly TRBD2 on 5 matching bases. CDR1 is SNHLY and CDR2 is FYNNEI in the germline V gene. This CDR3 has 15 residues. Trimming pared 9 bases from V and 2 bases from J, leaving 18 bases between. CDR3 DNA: TGTGCCAGTGGGCGCCCCCGCCTAGCCACAGATACGCAGTATTTT. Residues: CASGRPRLATDTQYF.

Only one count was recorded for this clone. In DNA form, the CDR3 reads TGCAGTGCTAGTCTGGCGGTCTCCTACAATGAGCAGTTCTTC. Its translation: CSASLAVSYNEQFF. The rearrangement joins TRBV20-1 to TRBJ2-1, with D uncertain. Germline V gives CDR1 DFQATT, CDR2 SNEGSKA (reference sequence). CDR3 size: 14 residues. V was shortened by 3 bases and J by 0 bases, with 9 bases between the two germline ends.

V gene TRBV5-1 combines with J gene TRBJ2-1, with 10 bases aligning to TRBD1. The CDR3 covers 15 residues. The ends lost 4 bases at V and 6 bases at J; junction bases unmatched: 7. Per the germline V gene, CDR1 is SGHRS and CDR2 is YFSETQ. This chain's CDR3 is CASSGTGTGVNEQFF. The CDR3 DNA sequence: TGCGCCAGCAGCGGGACCGGGACAGGGGTCAATGAGCAGTTCTTC.

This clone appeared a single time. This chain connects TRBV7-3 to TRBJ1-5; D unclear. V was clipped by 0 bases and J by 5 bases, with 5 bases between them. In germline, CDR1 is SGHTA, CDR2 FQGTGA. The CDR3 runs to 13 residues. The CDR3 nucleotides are TGTGCCAGCAGCTTAACACGGGATCAGCCCCAGCATTTT. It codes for CASSLTRDQPQHF.

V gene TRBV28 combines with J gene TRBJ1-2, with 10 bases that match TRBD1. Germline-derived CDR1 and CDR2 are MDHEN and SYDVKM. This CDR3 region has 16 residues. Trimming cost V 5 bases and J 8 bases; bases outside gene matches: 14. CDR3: CASSEYRTGGGGGYTF. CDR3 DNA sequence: TGTGCCAGCAGTGAATACAGGACAGGGGGAGGGGGCGGCTACACCTTC.

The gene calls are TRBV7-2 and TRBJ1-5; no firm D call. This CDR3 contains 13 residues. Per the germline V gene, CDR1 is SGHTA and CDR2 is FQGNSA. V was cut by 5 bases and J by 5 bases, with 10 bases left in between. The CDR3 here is CASSTRSHQPQHF. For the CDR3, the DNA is TGTGCCAGCAGCACGAGGTCACATCAGCCCCAGCATTTT.

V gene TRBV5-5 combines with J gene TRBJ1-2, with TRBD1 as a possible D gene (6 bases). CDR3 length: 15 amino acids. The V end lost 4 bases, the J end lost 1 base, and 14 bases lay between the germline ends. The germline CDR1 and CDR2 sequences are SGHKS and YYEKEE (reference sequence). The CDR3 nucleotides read TGTGCCAGCAGCCCCGCCCGGACAGTTAACTATGGCTACACCTTC. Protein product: CASSPARTVNYGYTF.

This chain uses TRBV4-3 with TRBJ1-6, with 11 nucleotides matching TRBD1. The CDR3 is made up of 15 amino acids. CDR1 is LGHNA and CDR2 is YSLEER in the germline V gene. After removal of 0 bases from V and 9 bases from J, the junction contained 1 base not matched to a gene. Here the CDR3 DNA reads TGCGCCAGCAGCCAAGAGGGACAGGGGGTTTCACCCCTCCACTTT. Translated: CASSQEGQGVSPLHF.

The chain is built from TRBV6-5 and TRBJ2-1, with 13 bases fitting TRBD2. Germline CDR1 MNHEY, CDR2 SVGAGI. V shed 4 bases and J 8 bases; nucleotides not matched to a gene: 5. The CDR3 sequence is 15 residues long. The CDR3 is CASSSLAGGGYEQFF. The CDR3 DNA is TGTGCCAGCAGTTCACTAGCGGGGGGGGGCTATGAGCAGTTCTTC.

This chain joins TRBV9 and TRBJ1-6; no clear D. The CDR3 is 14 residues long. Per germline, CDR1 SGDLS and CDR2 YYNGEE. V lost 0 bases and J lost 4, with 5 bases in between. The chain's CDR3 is CASSVGRYNSPLHF. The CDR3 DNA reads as TGTGCCAGCAGCGTAGGGCGGTATAATTCACCCCTCCACTTT.

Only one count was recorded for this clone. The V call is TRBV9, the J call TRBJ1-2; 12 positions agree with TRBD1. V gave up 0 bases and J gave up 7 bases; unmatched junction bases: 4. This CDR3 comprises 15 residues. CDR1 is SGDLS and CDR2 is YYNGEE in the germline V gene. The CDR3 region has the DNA TGTGCCAGCAGCGTAGAGGGACAGGGGGCTGGTGGCTACACCTTC. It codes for CASSVEGQGAGGYTF.

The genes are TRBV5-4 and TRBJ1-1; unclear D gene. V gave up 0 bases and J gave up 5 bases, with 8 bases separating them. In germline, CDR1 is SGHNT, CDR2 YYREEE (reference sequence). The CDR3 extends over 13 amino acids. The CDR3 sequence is CASSLASGTEAFF. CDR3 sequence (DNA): TGTGCCAGCAGCTTGGCTTCGGGGACTGAAGCTTTCTTT.

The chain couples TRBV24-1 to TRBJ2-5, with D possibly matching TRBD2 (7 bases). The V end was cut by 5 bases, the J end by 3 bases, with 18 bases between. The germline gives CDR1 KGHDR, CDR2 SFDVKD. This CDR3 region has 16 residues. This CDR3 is CATSASRGGTEETQYF. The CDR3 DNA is TGTGCCACCAGTGCCTCAAGGGGGGGGACTGAAGAGACCCAGTACTTC.

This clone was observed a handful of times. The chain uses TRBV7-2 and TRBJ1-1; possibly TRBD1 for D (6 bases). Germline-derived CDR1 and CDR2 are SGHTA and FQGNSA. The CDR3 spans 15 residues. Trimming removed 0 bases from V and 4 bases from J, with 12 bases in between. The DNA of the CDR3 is TGTGCCAGCAGCTTAGCTGGACAGTTGGGCACTGAAGCTTTCTTT. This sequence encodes CASSLAGQLGTEAFF. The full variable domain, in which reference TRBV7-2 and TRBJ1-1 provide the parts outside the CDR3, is GAGVSQSPSNKVTEKGKDVELRCDPISGHTALYWYRQSLGQGLEFLIYFQGNSAPDKSGLPSDRFSAERTGGSVSTLTIQRTQQEDSAVYLCASSLAGQLGTEAFFGQGTRLTVV.

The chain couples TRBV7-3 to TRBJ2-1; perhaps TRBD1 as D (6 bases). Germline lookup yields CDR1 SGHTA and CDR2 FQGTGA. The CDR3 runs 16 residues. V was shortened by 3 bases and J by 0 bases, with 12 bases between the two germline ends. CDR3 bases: TGTGCCAGCAGCTTGCGACAGGCGAGCTCCTACAATGAGCAGTTCTTC. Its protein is CASSLRQASSYNEQFF.

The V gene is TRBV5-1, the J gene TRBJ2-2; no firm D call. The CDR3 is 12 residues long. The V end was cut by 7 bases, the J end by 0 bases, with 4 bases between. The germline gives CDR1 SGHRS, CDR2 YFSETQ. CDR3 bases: TGCGCCAGCCGAGCGAACACCGGGGAGCTGTTTTTT. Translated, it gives CASRANTGELFF.

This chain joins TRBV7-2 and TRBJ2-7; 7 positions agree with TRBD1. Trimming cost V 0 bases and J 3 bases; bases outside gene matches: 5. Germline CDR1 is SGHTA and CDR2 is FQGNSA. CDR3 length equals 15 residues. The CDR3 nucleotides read TGTGCCAGCAGCTTAGCAGGGGGCAGGGGCTACGAGCAGTACTTC. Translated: CASSLAGGRGYEQYF.

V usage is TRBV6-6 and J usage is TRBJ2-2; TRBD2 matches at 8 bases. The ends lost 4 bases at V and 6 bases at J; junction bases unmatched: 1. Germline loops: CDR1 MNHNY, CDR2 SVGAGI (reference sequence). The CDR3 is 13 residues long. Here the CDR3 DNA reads TGTGCCAGCAGTTTAGCGGGGTCCGGGGAGCTGTTTTTT. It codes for CASSLAGSGELFF.

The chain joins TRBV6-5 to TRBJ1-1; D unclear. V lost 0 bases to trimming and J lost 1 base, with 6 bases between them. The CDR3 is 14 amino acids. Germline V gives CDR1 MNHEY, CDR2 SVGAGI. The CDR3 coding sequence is TGTGCCAGCAGTTACTCGACAAGGAACACTGAAGCTTTCTTT. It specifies CASSYSTRNTEAFF.

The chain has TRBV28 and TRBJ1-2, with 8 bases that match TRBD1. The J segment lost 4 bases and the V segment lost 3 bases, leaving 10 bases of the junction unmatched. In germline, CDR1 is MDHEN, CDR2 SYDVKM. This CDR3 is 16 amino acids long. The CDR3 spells CASSFQGTGLLYGYTF. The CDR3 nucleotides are TGTGCCAGCAGTTTCCAAGGGACAGGTCTACTCTATGGCTACACCTTC.

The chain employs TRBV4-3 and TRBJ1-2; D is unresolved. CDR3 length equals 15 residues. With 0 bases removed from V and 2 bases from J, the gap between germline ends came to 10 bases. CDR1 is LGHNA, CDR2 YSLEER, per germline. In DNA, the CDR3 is TGCGCCAGCAGCCAAGATAGCGGCCGCAACTATGGCTACACCTTC. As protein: CASSQDSGRNYGYTF.

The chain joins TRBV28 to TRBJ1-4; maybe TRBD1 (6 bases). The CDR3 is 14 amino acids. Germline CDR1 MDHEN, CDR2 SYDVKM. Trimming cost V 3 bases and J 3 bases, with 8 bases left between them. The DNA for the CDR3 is TGTGCCAGCAGTTTCGGACAGTCTAATGAAAAACTGTTTTTT. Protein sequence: CASSFGQSNEKLFF.

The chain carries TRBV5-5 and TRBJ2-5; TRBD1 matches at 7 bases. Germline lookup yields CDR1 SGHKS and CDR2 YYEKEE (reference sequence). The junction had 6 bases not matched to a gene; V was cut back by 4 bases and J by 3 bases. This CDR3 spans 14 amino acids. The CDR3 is CASSRPTGKETQYF. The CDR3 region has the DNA TGTGCCAGCAGCCGTCCGACAGGGAAAGAGACCCAGTACTTC. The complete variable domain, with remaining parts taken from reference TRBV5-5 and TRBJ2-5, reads DAGVTQSPTHLIKTRGQQVTLRCSPISGHKSVSWYQQVLGQGPQFIFQYYEKEERGRGNFPDRFSARQFPNYSSELNVNALLLGDSALYLCASSRPTGKETQYFGPGTRLLVL.

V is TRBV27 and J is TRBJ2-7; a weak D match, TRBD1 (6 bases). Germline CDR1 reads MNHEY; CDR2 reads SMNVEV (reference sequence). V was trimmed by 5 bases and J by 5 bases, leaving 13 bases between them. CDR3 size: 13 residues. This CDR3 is CASSLGQSHEQYF. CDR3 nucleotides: TGTGCCAGCAGTCTCGGACAGAGCCACGAGCAGTACTTC.